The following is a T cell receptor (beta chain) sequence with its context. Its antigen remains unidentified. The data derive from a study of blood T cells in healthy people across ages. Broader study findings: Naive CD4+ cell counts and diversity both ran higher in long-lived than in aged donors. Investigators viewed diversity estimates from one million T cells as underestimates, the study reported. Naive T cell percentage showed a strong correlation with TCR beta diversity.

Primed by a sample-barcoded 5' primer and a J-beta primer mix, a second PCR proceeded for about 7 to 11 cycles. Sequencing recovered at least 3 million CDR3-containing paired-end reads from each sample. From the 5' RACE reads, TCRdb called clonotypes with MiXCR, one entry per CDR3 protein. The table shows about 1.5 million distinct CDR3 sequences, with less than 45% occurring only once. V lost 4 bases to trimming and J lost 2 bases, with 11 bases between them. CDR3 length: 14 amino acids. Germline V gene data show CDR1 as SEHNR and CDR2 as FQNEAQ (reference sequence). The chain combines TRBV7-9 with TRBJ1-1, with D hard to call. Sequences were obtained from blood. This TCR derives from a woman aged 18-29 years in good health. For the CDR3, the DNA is TGTGCCAGCAGCTCAAGTAACTTAAACACTGAAGCTTTCTTT. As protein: CASSSSNLNTEAFF.